The subject of this entry is one TCR beta chain. Its specificity is not known. Other DNA sequences of this sample code for an identical CDR3. Separation from the roughly 670-subject first cohort characterized the approximately 120-subject validation cohort, to which the donors belonged. The data were taken from a study of cytomegalovirus exposure and HLA in healthy donors. Turning to the study itself: The 110 or so validation repertoires were produced on the same platform as the roughly 700 repertoires of the first cohort. This was reported in a later analysis. General study results and limits: With high specificity and sensitivity, the classifier reportedly diagnosed cytomegalovirus status. Among TCR beta chains, those listed as cytomegalovirus-associated numbered fewer than 200.

CDR1 SEHNR and CDR2 FQNEAQ come from the germline V gene (reference sequence). The CDR3 length is 14 residues. With V trimmed by 4 bases and J by 2 bases, 5 bases remained unmatched. Assay used: immunoSEQ multiplex PCR; TCRdb lists only in-frame clones, some missing. The sample has some 260,000 clones, 87% seen once. The sequenced sample was PBMCs. The sequence was obtained from a man between 18 and 35 years old in good health and CMV-seropositive. The chain links TRBV7-9 to TRBJ2-7; 7 bases map to TRBD1. The CDR3 loop reads CASSSRQGTYEQYF. The DNA for the CDR3 is TGTGCCAGCAGCTCACGACAGGGTACCTACGAGCAGTACTTC.